This T cell receptor (beta chain) was recovered during a study of blood T cell repertoires in COVID-19. The overall study: Acute-phase and convalescent COVID-19 samples originated in the United States, Italy and Spain. PBMCs, B-cell-depleted T cells, or T cells were the source of the cDNA or gDNA that made up the material.

The CDR3 is made up of 14 amino acids. V lost 3 bases to trimming and J lost 4 bases, with 9 bases between them. Germline V gene data show CDR1 as SEHNR and CDR2 as FQNEAQ (reference sequence). In the source study's methods: It was from reference gene primer amplification that nucleated cell counts were estimated. The method was immunoSEQ multiplex PCR; TCRdb's version includes in-frame clones alone and lacks a portion of them. The V and J calls and the clone size are those of that table, but D and trimming were determined from the DNA. This sample has 130,000 to 150,000 clones, with approximately 81% found just once.

The receptor was isolated from a human donor in a cohort sampled during active COVID-19. This sequence joins TRBV7-9 and TRBJ1-4; D remains ambiguous. The source material was peripheral blood. In DNA, the CDR3 is TGTGCCAGCAGCTTTGGCTCCAATAATGAAAAACTGTTTTTT. Translated, it gives CASSFGSNNEKLFF.